The 31 T cell receptor beta chains reported below all come from one sample, sequenced in a study of T cells after yellow fever vaccination. TCRdb processed the 5' RACE reads anew with MiXCR; each CDR3 protein has one entry. The repertoire holds 350,000 to 550,000 distinct CDR3 sequences, with around 20% as singletons. The sequencing here drew on PBMCs, taken before the yellow fever booster vaccination. These receptors originate from a man aged 18 to 30 who received the YFV17D yellow fever vaccine.

The rearrangement uses TRBV7-9 and TRBJ2-2; D possibly corresponds to TRBD2 (5 bases). The CDR3 is 15 amino acids. Trimming took off 10 bases at V and 1 base at J, with 16 bases between the two ends. Germline V gives CDR1 SEHNR, CDR2 FQNEAQ (reference sequence). This CDR3 is CAIREGRKNTGELFF. As DNA, the CDR3 is TGTGCCATCAGAGAGGGCAGGAAGAACACCGGGGAGCTGTTTTTT.

V and J are TRBV29-1 and TRBJ1-2; perhaps TRBD1 as D (6 bases). Germline V lookup: CDR1 SQVTM, CDR2 ANQGSEA. V shed 4 bases and J shed 3 bases, with 12 bases lying between them. The CDR3 has 13 residues. The CDR3 spells CSVGTGSYYGYTF. CDR3 in DNA: TGCAGCGTTGGAACAGGGAGTTACTATGGCTACACCTTC.

This chain connects TRBV6-5 to TRBJ2-5; D is possibly TRBD1 (6 bases). Germline loops: CDR1 MNHEY, CDR2 SVGAGI. This CDR3 spans 13 amino acids. Trimming cost V 6 bases and J 5 bases, with 13 bases left between them. CDR3 sequence: CASSYRVLETQYF. The CDR3 DNA follows: TGTGCCAGCAGCTACAGGGTGTTGGAGACCCAGTACTTC.

The chain joins TRBV7-2 to TRBJ2-4; D is uncertain. Trimming took 8 bases from V and 0 from J, leaving 8 bases between them. The CDR3 sequence is 13 residues long. CDR1 SGHTA and CDR2 FQGNSA come from the germline V gene. CDR3 amino acids: CASLDLAKNIQYF. The CDR3 region has the DNA TGTGCCAGCCTGGATCTAGCCAAAAACATTCAGTACTTC.

The chain joins TRBV5-1 to TRBJ1-1, with D possibly TRBD1 on 6 matching bases. This CDR3 is built from 13 residues. V lost 5 bases and J lost 2, with 10 bases in between. Germline CDR1 SGHRS, CDR2 YFSETQ. CDR3 loop: CASSSDSNTEAFF. CDR3 coding DNA: TGCGCCAGCAGTTCGGACAGCAACACTGAAGCTTTCTTT.

The CDR3 DNA follows: TGCGCCAGCCGATACTCCGACAGGGGCACTGAAGCTTTCTTT. This translates into CASRYSDRGTEAFF. This chain connects TRBV5-1 to TRBJ1-1; 8 bases agree with TRBD1. Germline loops: CDR1 SGHRS, CDR2 YFSETQ. This CDR3 has 14 residues. With V trimmed by 7 bases and J by 4 bases, 9 bases remained unmatched.

J is TRBJ2-2 and V is TRBV4-3; perhaps TRBD1 as D (6 bases). V was pared by 1 base and J by 8 bases, with 8 bases between. CDR1 is LGHNA, CDR2 YSLEER, per germline. The CDR3 totals 13 residues. The CDR3 sequence is CASSQVGGGELFF. DNA of the CDR3: TGCGCCAGCAGCCAAGTAGGGGGAGGGGAGCTGTTTTTT.

This clonotype was detected ten times or more. J is TRBJ2-2 and V is TRBV4-3; D might be TRBD1 (6 bases). Trimming took 0 bases from V and 3 from J, leaving 8 bases between them. CDR3 length equals 15 residues. CDR1 LGHNA and CDR2 YSLEER come from the germline V gene. The CDR3 DNA is TGCGCCAGCAGCCAAGACTGGGGGCACACCGGGGAGCTGTTTTTT. Residues: CASSQDWGHTGELFF.

The chain is built from TRBV5-1 and TRBJ1-3; D gene unclear. There are 15 residues in the CDR3. Germline assignment: CDR1 SGHRS and CDR2 YFSETQ. V lost 0 bases to trimming and J lost 4 bases, with 11 bases between them. The CDR3 protein is CASSLAVGHGNTIYF. CDR3 sequence (DNA): TGCGCCAGCAGCTTGGCGGTAGGGCACGGAAACACCATATATTTT.

J is TRBJ2-5 and V is TRBV7-3; 10 bases are a match to TRBD2. The CDR3 spans 15 residues. Germline CDR1 reads SGHTA; CDR2 reads FQGTGA. With V trimmed by 5 bases and J by 5 bases, 8 bases remained unmatched. The CDR3 sequence is CASSLSGRVGETQYF. In DNA, the CDR3 is TGTGCCAGCAGCCTCAGCGGGAGGGTTGGCGAGACCCAGTACTTC.

The rearrangement uses TRBV5-6 and TRBJ2-7; no clear D gene. The V gene lost 1 base and the J gene lost 5 bases, with 10 bases spanning the gap. Per germline, CDR1 SGHDT and CDR2 YYEEEE. The CDR3 covers 13 residues. CDR3 bases: TGTGCCAGCAGCTTGCCGCAATTAGACGAGCAGTACGTC. It yields the protein CASSLPQLDEQYV.

This clonotype was seen a handful of times. This chain links TRBV29-1 with TRBJ2-2; D may match TRBD1 or TRBD2 (6 bases each). Germline V lookup: CDR1 SQVTM, CDR2 ANQGSEA. Trimming took off 4 bases at V and 3 bases at J, with 21 bases between the two ends. The CDR3 totals 17 residues. CDR3 sequence (DNA): TGCAGCGTTGCCTTTGAGGGGGGCGCAGATGACACCGGGGAGCTGTTTTTT. This codes for CSVAFEGGADDTGELFF.

This chain joins TRBV18 and TRBJ1-1; 11 nucleotides match TRBD1. The CDR3 is 17 residues long. V dropped 1 base and J dropped 1; count of bases not matched to a gene: 5. Germline CDR1 reads KGHSH; CDR2 reads LQKENI. The DNA of the CDR3 is TGTGCCAGCTCACCACAGGGGACAGGGGGTAGGAACACTGAAGCTTTCTTT. Encoded protein: CASSPQGTGGRNTEAFF.

This clonotype turned up a few times. This chain joins TRBV4-3 and TRBJ1-5; D unresolved. V dropped 0 bases and J dropped 4 bases, with 10 bases sitting between them. The CDR3 contains 15 residues. The germline CDR1 and CDR2 sequences are LGHNA and YSLEER. In DNA, the CDR3 is TGCGCCAGCAGCCAAGATCCGGGCAGGAATCAGCCCCAGCATTTT. Protein: CASSQDPGRNQPQHF.

A few counts support this clonotype. The CDR3 DNA reads TGTGCCAGCACCAAGGGACAGGGGACATCCTACAATGAGCAGTTCTTC. The encoded protein is CASTKGQGTSYNEQFF. The rearrangement joins TRBV6-2 or TRBV6-3 to TRBJ2-1, with 10 bases identical to TRBD1. Per the germline V gene, CDR1 is MNHEY and CDR2 is SVGEGT. The J segment lost 1 base and the V segment lost 7 bases, leaving 7 bases of the junction unmatched. This CDR3 contains 16 residues.

This clonotype was seen more than once but under ten times. V gene TRBV20-1 combines with J gene TRBJ2-3, with 8 positions matching TRBD2. Per germline, CDR1 DFQATT and CDR2 SNEGSKA (reference sequence). J gave up 5 bases and V 3 bases, and 7 bases lay outside the gene matches. This CDR3 has 14 amino acids. CDR3 amino acids: CSARWSGGQDTQYF. The CDR3 coding sequence is TGCAGTGCTAGGTGGAGCGGGGGACAAGATACGCAGTATTTT.

The table lists this clonotype with many counts. V usage is TRBV27 and J usage is TRBJ2-7; TRBD1 aligns across 11 bases. Germline lookup yields CDR1 MNHEY and CDR2 SMNVEV (reference sequence). J lost 4 bases, V lost 2 bases, and 1 base had no gene match. CDR3 length equals 14 residues. CDR3 sequence (DNA): TGTGCCAGCAGTTTAAGGGACAGGGGGTACGAGCAGTACTTC. It specifies CASSLRDRGYEQYF.

In this sample, this clonotype turned up a few times. The chain recombines TRBV27 with TRBJ2-4; possibly TRBD1 for D (6 bases). This CDR3 has 14 residues. CDR1 is MNHEY and CDR2 is SMNVEV in the germline V gene (reference sequence). The V gene lost 3 bases and the J gene lost 12 bases, with 18 bases spanning the gap. The CDR3 sequence is CASSLFLGTGSQYF. As DNA, the CDR3 is TGTGCCAGCAGTTTGTTTCTCGGTACAGGGTCTCAGTACTTC.

The chain has TRBV7-9 and TRBJ2-7; the D gene is possibly TRBD2 (5 bases). There are 13 residues in the CDR3. Trimming took 4 bases from V and 9 from J, leaving 16 bases between them. The germline V gene has CDR1 SEHNR and CDR2 FQNEAQ (reference sequence). The DNA for the CDR3 is TGTGCCAGCAGCTATGAGGACGGGAAAGGGCAGTACTTC. The encoded protein is CASSYEDGKGQYF.

The chain employs TRBV10-3 and TRBJ2-1; no clear D gene. This CDR3 is built from 14 residues. V lost 1 base to trimming and J lost 9 bases, with 13 bases between them. Germline CDR1 is ENHRY and CDR2 is SYGVKD. CDR3 loop: CAISEYRTSGEQFF. CDR3 DNA: TGTGCCATCAGTGAGTACCGGACCAGTGGTGAGCAGTTCTTC.

This clonotype was counted a few times. J is TRBJ2-3 and V is TRBV7-9; D is uncertain. The CDR3 has 14 residues. In germline, CDR1 is SEHNR, CDR2 FQNEAQ (reference sequence). V lost 3 bases to trimming and J lost 4 bases, with 11 bases between them. Written as DNA, the CDR3 is TGTGCCAGCAGCTTCGGAGAGTCTGCAGATACGCAGTATTTT. As protein: CASSFGESADTQYF.

The chain recombines TRBV5-1 with TRBJ1-2; D remains unclear. The CDR3 runs to 14 residues. V gave up 4 bases and J gave up 1 base, with 11 bases separating them. CDR1 and CDR2 (germline): SGHRS, YFSETQ. CDR3 sequence reads: CASSDDGLNYGYTF. CDR3 sequence (DNA): TGCGCCAGCAGCGACGACGGACTTAACTATGGCTACACCTTC.

There are a few counts of this clonotype. The chain uses TRBV5-1 and TRBJ1-5; 7 bases align to TRBD1. V dropped 4 bases and J dropped 2; count of bases not matched to a gene: 12. This CDR3 is built from 17 residues. Germline CDR1 and CDR2: SGHRS and YFSETQ. CDR3 amino acids: CASSRGDREFGNQPQHF. The CDR3 DNA reads TGCGCCAGCAGCCGTGGCGACAGGGAGTTCGGCAATCAGCCCCAGCATTTT.

This clonotype was detected once. The chain recombines TRBV1 with TRBJ1-2; the table's D call TRBD1 went unverified against the DNA. TRBV1 is recorded as a pseudogene. CDR3 length equals 18 residues. The CDR3 DNA is TGCACCAGCAGCCAAGAATATATACCGGAACAGGGGGCGGCTGGCTACACCTTC. This sequence encodes CTSSQEYIPEQGAAGYTF.

Here the CDR3 reads CASSLGGDQETQYF. CDR3 DNA: TGTGCCAGCAGCTTAGGCGGGGACCAAGAGACCCAGTACTTC. This sequence joins TRBV7-3 and TRBJ2-5, with D perhaps matching TRBD2 (6 bases). Looked up from germline, CDR1 is SGHTA and CDR2 is FQGTGA. V was pared by 2 bases and J by 0 bases, with 7 bases between. CDR3 length: 14 amino acids.

This clonotype showed up just a few times. The chain employs TRBV4-3 and TRBJ1-1; D uncertain. Germline V gene data show CDR1 as LGHNA and CDR2 as YSLEER. Trimming left V 0 bases short and J 0 bases short, with 11 bases between. The length of the CDR3 is 16 residues. CDR3 nucleotide sequence: TGCGCCAGCAGCCAAGATGGGCAGATATTGAACACTGAAGCTTTCTTT. Amino acid sequence: CASSQDGQILNTEAFF.

This clonotype was detected only a few times. CDR3 sequence (DNA): TGTGCCAGCAGCCCACGGGACACGAACACCGGGGAGCTGTTTTTT. Its protein product is CASSPRDTNTGELFF. The gene calls are TRBV9 and TRBJ2-2; D may be TRBD1 (6 bases). V was shortened by 4 bases and J by 0 bases, with 10 bases between the two germline ends. Looked up from germline, CDR1 is SGDLS and CDR2 is YYNGEE. The CDR3 runs 15 residues.

V and J are TRBV20-1 and TRBJ2-3; D tentatively fits TRBD1 or TRBD2 (6 bases each). V was pared by 6 bases and J by 2 bases, with 15 bases between. Per the germline V gene, CDR1 is DFQATT and CDR2 is SNEGSKA (reference sequence). This CDR3 comprises 14 residues. The CDR3 coding sequence is TGCAGTGCGCTATCGGGGGCTAACACAGATACGCAGTATTTT. Translation gives CSALSGANTDTQYF.

This clonotype was observed a handful of times. The rearrangement joins TRBV4-3 to TRBJ1-1; D gene unclear. V lost 2 bases to trimming and J lost 0 bases, with 7 bases between them. This CDR3 has 14 residues. The germline gives CDR1 LGHNA, CDR2 YSLEER. The CDR3 nucleotides read TGCGCCAGCAGCCAATCAGGACTGAACACTGAAGCTTTCTTT. It yields the protein CASSQSGLNTEAFF.

Regarding this clonotype: Mismatch with germline at one junction end may stem from a read error. The rearrangement links TRBV20-1 to TRBJ1-1, with D maybe TRBD1 (6 bases). Germline values: CDR1 DFQATT, CDR2 SNEGSKA (reference sequence). CDR3 length: 13 residues. DNA for the CDR3: TGCAGTGCTCGAGACAGGCGGGTCACTGAAGCTTTCTTT. It yields the protein CSARDRRVTEAFF.

This clonotype appeared a few times. The chain links TRBV20-1 to TRBJ2-3, with D maybe TRBD2 (6 bases). V was shortened by 2 bases and J by 2 bases, with 23 bases between the two germline ends. The length of the CDR3 is 18 residues. The germline V gene encodes CDR1 DFQATT and CDR2 SNEGSKA (reference sequence). The CDR3 DNA follows: TGCAGTGCTAGATCCTACGAGGGGCGGGGAACCTCCACAGATACGCAGTATTTT. It translates to CSARSYEGRGTSTDTQYF.